This TCR beta chain emerged from a study of blood T cell repertoires in COVID-19. Overall study: COVID-19 samples collected from the United States, Italy and Spain covered acute and convalescent phases.

Clones were read by immunoSEQ multiplex PCR, and TCRdb kept only the in-frame ones, dropping some. The sample shows about 230,000 clones, more than 80% of them seen only once. The receptor comes from a woman aged 30 to 39 with COVID-19, enrolled during active disease. Sequencing was performed on peripheral blood.

The CDR3 region is CASSVYEVGELFF. The CDR3 coding sequence is TGTGCCAGCAGCGTTTATGAGGTCGGGGAGCTGTTTTTT. The chain links TRBV9 to TRBJ2-2, with D uncertain. The V gene's germline CDR1 is SGDLS and CDR2 YYNGEE. Trimming removed 2 bases from V and 7 bases from J, with 9 bases in between. CDR3 size: 13 residues.